The 21 T cell receptor beta chains below were found in one sample sequenced in a study of blood T cell repertoires in COVID-19. Generated by immunoSEQ multiplex PCR, the TCRdb table keeps only in-frame clones and is missing some. This sample has 250,000 or so clones, with about 93% found just once. Material for sequencing was peripheral blood. Receptor source: a man aged 25 to 45 with COVID-19, enrolled during active disease.

This chain joins TRBV4-1 and TRBJ1-3, with D tentatively TRBD1 (6 bases). The germline gives CDR1 MGHRA, CDR2 YSYEKL. V lost 3 bases, J lost 0 bases, and 18 bases lay in between. The CDR3 is 18 residues long. CDR3 DNA sequence: TGCGCCAGCAGCCACGGTGGCAGGGGACCTAGCTCTGGAAACACCATATATTTT. This translates into CASSHGGRGPSSGNTIYF.

This chain joins TRBV3-1 (or the pseudogene TRBV3-2) and TRBJ1-3; 9 positions agree with TRBD1. Losses at the gene ends were 2 bases for V and 2 bases for J; bases not matched to a gene: 1. The CDR3 sequence is 15 residues long. The germline V gene has CDR1 LGHDT and CDR2 YNNKEL (reference sequence). CDR3 sequence reads: CASSQNRGPGNTIYF. CDR3 coding DNA: TGTGCCAGCAGCCAAAACAGGGGGCCTGGAAACACCATATATTTT.

The chain links TRBV10-2 to TRBJ2-3, with unresolved D. Looked up from germline, CDR1 is WSHSY and CDR2 is SAAADI. The CDR3 consists of 16 residues. V was cut by 7 bases and J by 0 bases, with 17 bases left in between. The CDR3 here is CASTLLLAESTDTQYF. In DNA form, the CDR3 reads TGCGCCAGCACCCTACTTTTGGCGGAAAGCACAGATACGCAGTATTTT.

The CDR3 nucleotides are TGTGCCAGCAGCTCTTTGAGGGCGAACACTGAAGCTTTCTTT. Its protein product is CASSSLRANTEAFF. The rearrangement links TRBV11-1 to TRBJ1-1; no definite D call. This CDR3 spans 14 amino acids. V was trimmed by 4 bases and J by 1 base, leaving 10 bases between them. The germline gives CDR1 SGHAT, CDR2 FQDESV (reference sequence).

The chain is built from TRBV10-1 and TRBJ2-3, with D possibly TRBD2 on 6 matching bases. CDR1 WNHNN and CDR2 SYGVQD come from the germline V gene (reference sequence). The CDR3 contains 16 residues. Trimming left V 0 bases short and J 1 base short, with 11 bases between. This CDR3 reads CASSESMTGGTDTQYF. CDR3 nucleotides: TGCGCCAGCAGTGAGTCGATGACGGGGGGCACAGATACGCAGTATTTT.

CDR3 loop: CASSPSYEQYF. The CDR3, as DNA: TGTGCCAGCAGCCCCAGCTACGAGCAGTACTTC. V gene TRBV7-6 combines with J gene TRBJ2-7; D unclear. The V gene lost 5 bases and the J gene lost 3 bases, with 5 bases spanning the gap. The CDR3 is 11 residues long. The germline V gene encodes CDR1 SGHVS and CDR2 FNYEAQ.

The rearrangement joins TRBV3-1 (or the pseudogene TRBV3-2) to TRBJ2-1; 8 nucleotides line up with TRBD1. CDR3 size: 15 residues. J lost 7 bases, V lost 3 bases, and 8 bases had no gene match. Germline CDR1 and CDR2: LGHDT and YNNKEL (reference sequence). This chain's CDR3 is CASSQDRDRYNEQFF. CDR3 sequence (DNA): TGTGCCAGCAGCCAGGACCGGGACAGGTATAATGAGCAGTTCTTC.

The chain couples TRBV2 to TRBJ1-2; TRBD1 matches at 11 bases. The CDR3 spans 15 residues. V shed 6 bases and J 6 bases; nucleotides not matched to a gene: 9. The germline CDR1 and CDR2 sequences are SNHLY and FYNNEI. The CDR3 region is CASRNTGQGEDGYTF. The CDR3 nucleotides are TGTGCCAGCAGGAACACGGGACAGGGGGAAGATGGCTACACCTTC.

This chain uses TRBV11-3 with TRBJ2-5; D is possibly TRBD1 (6 bases). The germline V gene has CDR1 SGHNT and CDR2 YENEEA. Trimming removed 0 bases from V and 4 bases from J, with 18 bases in between. The CDR3 has 17 residues. The CDR3 loop reads CASSLDRTQGLGETQYF. In nucleotides, the CDR3 is TGTGCCAGCAGCTTAGATCGTACCCAGGGGTTGGGAGAGACCCAGTACTTC.

The rearrangement uses TRBV2 and TRBJ1-3; D call uncertain. V was cut by 3 bases and J by 4 bases, with 10 bases left in between. Germline values: CDR1 SNHLY, CDR2 FYNNEI. CDR3 length equals 14 residues. The CDR3 spells CASSDRNGGNTIYF. CDR3 DNA: TGTGCCAGCAGTGACAGAAACGGGGGAAACACCATATATTTT.

This chain links TRBV18 with TRBJ2-5; TRBD2 agrees at 9 bases. J lost 1 base, V lost 1 base, and 10 bases had no gene match. This CDR3 region has 18 residues. Germline lookup yields CDR1 KGHSH and CDR2 LQKENI. As DNA, the CDR3 is TGTGCCAGCTCACCACGGAGCTTAGCGGGGGCAAGCCAAGAGACCCAGTACTTC. Amino acids: CASSPRSLAGASQETQYF.

The chain employs TRBV5-1 and TRBJ1-1, with a weak D call TRBD1 (5 bases). CDR1 is SGHRS, CDR2 YFSETQ, per germline. The CDR3 covers 14 residues. V was cut by 4 bases and J by 3 bases, with 13 bases left in between. The CDR3 reads CASSRLGGDTEAFF. In DNA form, the CDR3 reads TGCGCCAGCAGCCGCCTCGGGGGGGACACTGAAGCTTTCTTT.

V is TRBV9 and J is TRBJ2-5, with TRBD1 matching 7 bases. The CDR3 is 15 amino acids. The V gene's germline CDR1 is SGDLS and CDR2 YYNGEE. The ends lost 4 bases at V and 4 bases at J; junction bases unmatched: 10. The CDR3 here is CASSKTGLFSETQYF. The CDR3, as DNA: TGTGCCAGCAGCAAGACAGGGCTGTTTTCAGAGACCCAGTACTTC.

The chain carries TRBV25-1 and TRBJ1-5; D uncertain. The germline CDR1 and CDR2 sequences are MGHDK and SYGVNS. The CDR3 runs 14 residues. The V end lost 10 bases, the J end lost 3 bases, and 16 bases lay between the germline ends. The DNA of the CDR3 is TGTGCCACCTCCCTGCGAGCCTTCAATCAGCCCCAGCATTTT. Translation: CATSLRAFNQPQHF.

This chain joins TRBV5-1 and TRBJ1-2; 7 nucleotides align to TRBD1. Germline V gene sequence: CDR1 SGHRS, CDR2 YFSETQ. The CDR3 is 16 residues long. V was pared by 4 bases and J by 1 base, with 10 bases of the junction left unmatched. The DNA for the CDR3 is TGCGCCAGCAGCAGAAAATCCCGGGACAGTAACTATGGCTACACCTTC. Translation gives CASSRKSRDSNYGYTF.

This clone was counted a single time. The chain combines TRBV2 with TRBJ2-2; possibly TRBD1 for D (6 bases). The V end was cut by 6 bases, the J end by 1 base, with 12 bases between. The CDR3 extends over 15 amino acids. Germline assignment: CDR1 SNHLY and CDR2 FYNNEI. The chain's CDR3 is CASRSGQWNTGELFF. In DNA form, the CDR3 reads TGTGCCAGCAGGTCTGGACAGTGGAACACCGGGGAGCTGTTTTTT.

This sequence joins TRBV6-6 and TRBJ1-2; 8 bases are a match to TRBD1. CDR3 size: 12 residues. Trimming cost V 7 bases and J 7 bases; bases outside gene matches: 5. Germline V lookup: CDR1 MNHNY, CDR2 SVGAGI (reference sequence). CDR3 sequence: CASNPTGAGYTF. As DNA, the CDR3 is TGTGCCAGCAACCCGACAGGGGCTGGCTACACCTTC.

The gene calls are TRBV24-1 and TRBJ2-3, with D tentatively TRBD2 (6 bases). Germline V gene lookup returns CDR1 KGHDR and CDR2 SFDVKD. Trimming took off 5 bases at V and 5 bases at J, with 10 bases between the two ends. This CDR3 region has 13 residues. The DNA of the CDR3 is TGTGCCACCAGTGCCGTGGGGGGAGATACGCAGTATTTT. Its translation: CATSAVGGDTQYF.

The chain recombines TRBV5-1 with TRBJ2-3; the match to TRBD2 covers 9 bases. CDR3 length: 15 amino acids. Germline lookup yields CDR1 SGHRS and CDR2 YFSETQ. V lost 2 bases and J lost 6; bases outside the gene matches: 7. CDR3 residues: CASSFVAGAGDTQYF. CDR3 bases: TGCGCCAGCAGCTTCGTAGCGGGGGCGGGGGATACGCAGTATTTT.

The chain recombines TRBV2 with TRBJ1-2; 7 bases map to TRBD1. This CDR3 has 18 residues. Looked up from germline, CDR1 is SNHLY and CDR2 is FYNNEI. The junction had 14 bases not matched to a gene; V was cut back by 3 bases and J by 1 base. CDR3 coding DNA: TGTGCCAGCAGTGACGGGGATGAACAGGGGAAATTTAACTATGGCTACACCTTC. This codes for CASSDGDEQGKFNYGYTF. Variable domain in full (rest from reference TRBV2 and TRBJ1-2): EPEVTQTPSHQVTQMGQEVILRCVPISNHLYFYWYRQILGQKVEFLVSFYNNEISEKSEIFDDQFSVERPDGSNFTLKIRSTKLEDSAMYFCASSDGDEQGKFNYGYTFGSGTRLTVV.

This clone has a single count. The V gene is TRBV5-1, the J gene TRBJ2-7, with 8 bases lining up with TRBD2. Unmatched junction bases numbered 10, after V lost 6 bases and J lost 5 bases. CDR1 and CDR2 from the germline V gene are SGHRS and YFSETQ. CDR3 length equals 14 residues. The CDR3 DNA is TGCGCCAGCACTCGGGGGGGCAGGGATGACGAGCAGTACTTC. Protein product: CASTRGGRDDEQYF.